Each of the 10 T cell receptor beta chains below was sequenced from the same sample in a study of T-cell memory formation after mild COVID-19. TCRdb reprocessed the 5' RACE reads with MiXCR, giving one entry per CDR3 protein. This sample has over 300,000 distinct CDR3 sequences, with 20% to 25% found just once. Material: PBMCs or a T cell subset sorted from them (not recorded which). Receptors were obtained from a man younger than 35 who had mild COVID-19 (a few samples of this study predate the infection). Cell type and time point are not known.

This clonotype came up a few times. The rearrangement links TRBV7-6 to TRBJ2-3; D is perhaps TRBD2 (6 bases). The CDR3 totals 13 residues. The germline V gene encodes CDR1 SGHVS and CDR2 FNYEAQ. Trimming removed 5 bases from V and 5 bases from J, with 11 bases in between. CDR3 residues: CASSIGTRDTQYF. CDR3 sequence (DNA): TGTGCCAGCAGCATCGGGACTCGAGATACGCAGTATTTT.

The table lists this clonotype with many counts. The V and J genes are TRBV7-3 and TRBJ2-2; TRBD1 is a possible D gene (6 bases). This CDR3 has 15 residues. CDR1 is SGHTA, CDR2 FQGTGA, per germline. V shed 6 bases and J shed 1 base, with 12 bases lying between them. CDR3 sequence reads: CASRPSRGNTGELFF. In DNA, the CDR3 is TGTGCCAGCAGGCCGTCCAGGGGGAACACCGGGGAGCTGTTTTTT.

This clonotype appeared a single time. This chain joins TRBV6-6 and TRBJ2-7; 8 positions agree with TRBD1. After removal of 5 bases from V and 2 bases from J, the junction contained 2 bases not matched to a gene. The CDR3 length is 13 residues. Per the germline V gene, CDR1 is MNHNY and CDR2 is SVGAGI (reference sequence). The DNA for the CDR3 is TGTGCCAGCAGTACGACAGGGGCCTACGAGCAGTACTTC. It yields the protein CASSTTGAYEQYF.

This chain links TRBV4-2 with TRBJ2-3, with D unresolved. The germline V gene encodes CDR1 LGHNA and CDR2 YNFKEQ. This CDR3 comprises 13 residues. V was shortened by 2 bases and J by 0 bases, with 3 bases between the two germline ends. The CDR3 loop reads CASSQPSTDTQYF. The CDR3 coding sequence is TGTGCCAGCAGCCAACCTAGCACAGATACGCAGTATTTT.

CDR3 DNA sequence: TGCAGCGTTGAAGATCCACTCAGTACCTACTCCATGGACACTGAAGCTTTCTTT. Protein sequence: CSVEDPLSTYSMDTEAFF. The rearrangement joins TRBV29-1 to TRBJ1-1; D unresolved. The CDR3 runs 18 residues. CDR1 SQVTM and CDR2 ANQGSEA come from the germline V gene. V dropped 0 bases and J dropped 3 bases, with 23 bases sitting between them.

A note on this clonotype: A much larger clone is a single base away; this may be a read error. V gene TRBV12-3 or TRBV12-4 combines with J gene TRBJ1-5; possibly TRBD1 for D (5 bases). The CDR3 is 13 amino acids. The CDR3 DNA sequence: TGTGCCAGCAGTCTCAGGGCTAATCAGCCCCAGCAATTT. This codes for CASSLRANQPQQF.

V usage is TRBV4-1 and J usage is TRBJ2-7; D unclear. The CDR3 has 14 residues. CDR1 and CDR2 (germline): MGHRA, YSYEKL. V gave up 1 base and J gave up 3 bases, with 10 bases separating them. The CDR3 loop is CASSQVGQSYEQYV. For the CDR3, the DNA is TGCGCCAGCAGCCAAGTCGGGCAGAGCTACGAGCAGTACGTC.

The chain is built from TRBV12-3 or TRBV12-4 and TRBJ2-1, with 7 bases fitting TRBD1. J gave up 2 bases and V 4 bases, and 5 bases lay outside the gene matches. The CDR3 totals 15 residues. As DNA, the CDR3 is TGTGCCAGCAGTTATACAGGGGCCGCCTACAATGAGCAGTTCTTC. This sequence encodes CASSYTGAAYNEQFF.

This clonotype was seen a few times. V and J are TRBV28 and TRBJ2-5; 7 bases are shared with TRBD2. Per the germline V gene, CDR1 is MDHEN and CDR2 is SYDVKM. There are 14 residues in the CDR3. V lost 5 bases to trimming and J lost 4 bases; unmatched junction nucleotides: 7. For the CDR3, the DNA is TGTGCCAGCAGTGGGGGGGTCCTCAGAGAGACCCAGTACTTC. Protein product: CASSGGVLRETQYF.

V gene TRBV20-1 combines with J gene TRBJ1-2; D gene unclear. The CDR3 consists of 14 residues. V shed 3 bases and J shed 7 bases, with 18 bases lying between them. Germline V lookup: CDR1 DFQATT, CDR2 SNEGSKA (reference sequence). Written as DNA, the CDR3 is TGCAGTGCTAGCGGTAGTGGGGTGCCGGGTGGCTACACCTTC. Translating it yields CSASGSGVPGGYTF.